The clone carrying this T cell receptor (beta chain) came up a few times. Mismatch with germline at one junction end may stem from a read error. The data originate from a study of tumor and adjacent non-tumor tissue in lung cancer. The CDR3 has 12 amino acids. CDR1 and CDR2 from the germline V gene are DFQATT and SNEGSKA (reference sequence). The template was RNA from unsorted bulk tissue. This non-tumor lung sample came from over 3 cm beyond the tumor edge. Between August and November 2014, newly diagnosed, chemotherapy-naive lung cancer patients underwent thoracic surgery in China. The library came from three nested PCR rounds adapted from ARM-PCR protocols. Each CDR3 protein is one row after TCRdb ran MiXCR on the multiplex PCR reads. Among about 98,000 distinct CDR3 sequences, roughly 80% were seen once, and the ten largest hold less than 40%.

The V gene is TRBV20-1, the J gene TRBJ1-1, with D possibly being TRBD1 (6 bases). The sequence was collected from a man aged 55 to 70 with small cell lung cancer. What was sequenced was distant non-tumor lung tissue. The CDR3 here is CSARGRDTGAFF. The CDR3 DNA sequence: TGCAGTGCTAGGGGCAGGGACACTGGAGCTTTCTTT.